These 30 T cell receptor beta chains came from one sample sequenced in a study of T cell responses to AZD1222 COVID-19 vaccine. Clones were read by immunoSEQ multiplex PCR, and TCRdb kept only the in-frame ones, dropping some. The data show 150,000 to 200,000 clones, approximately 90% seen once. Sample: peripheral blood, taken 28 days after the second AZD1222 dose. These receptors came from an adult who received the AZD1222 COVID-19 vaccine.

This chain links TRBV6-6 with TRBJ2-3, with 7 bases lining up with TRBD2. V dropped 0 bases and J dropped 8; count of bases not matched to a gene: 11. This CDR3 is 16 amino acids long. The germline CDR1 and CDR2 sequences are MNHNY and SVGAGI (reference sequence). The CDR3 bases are TGTGCCAGCAGTTACTCACTAGCGTTGGGGTCGGGTACGCAGTATTTT. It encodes CASSYSLALGSGTQYF.

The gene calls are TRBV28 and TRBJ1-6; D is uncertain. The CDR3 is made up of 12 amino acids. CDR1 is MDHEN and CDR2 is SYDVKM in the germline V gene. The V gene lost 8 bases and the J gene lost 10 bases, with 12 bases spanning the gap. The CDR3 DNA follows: TGTGCCAGCTGTCTGGGGAGCTCACCCCTCCACTTT. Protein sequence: CASCLGSSPLHF.

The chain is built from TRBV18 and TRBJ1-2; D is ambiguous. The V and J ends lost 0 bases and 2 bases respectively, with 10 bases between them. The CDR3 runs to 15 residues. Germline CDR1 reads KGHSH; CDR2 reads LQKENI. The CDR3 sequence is CASSPPVTLNYGYTF. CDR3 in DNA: TGTGCCAGCTCACCACCAGTCACCCTAAACTATGGCTACACCTTC.

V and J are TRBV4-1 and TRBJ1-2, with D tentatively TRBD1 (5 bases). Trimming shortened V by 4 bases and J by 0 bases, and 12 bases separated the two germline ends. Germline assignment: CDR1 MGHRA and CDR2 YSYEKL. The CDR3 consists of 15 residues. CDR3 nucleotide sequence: TGCGCCAGCAGCCCGGGACTGCACGCTAACTATGGCTACACCTTC. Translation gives CASSPGLHANYGYTF.

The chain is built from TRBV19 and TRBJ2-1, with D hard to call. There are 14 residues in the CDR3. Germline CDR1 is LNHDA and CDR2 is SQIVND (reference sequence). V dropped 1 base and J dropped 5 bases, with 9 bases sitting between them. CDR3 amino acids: CASSIGGQNNEQFF. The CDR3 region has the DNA TGTGCCAGTAGTATAGGTGGGCAGAACAATGAGCAGTTCTTC. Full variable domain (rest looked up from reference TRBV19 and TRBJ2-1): DGGITQSPKYLFRKEGQNVTLSCEQNLNHDAMYWYRQDPGQGLRLIYYSQIVNDFQKGDIAEGYSVSREKKESFPLTVTSAQKNPTAFYLCASSIGGQNNEQFFGPGTRLTVL.

The DNA for the CDR3 is TGTGCCAGCAGTTTAACCGCAGGGGGCTACAATGAGCAGTTCTTC. Protein sequence: CASSLTAGGYNEQFF. The chain employs TRBV27 and TRBJ2-1; 7 bases fit TRBD1. This CDR3 spans 15 amino acids. Germline V gene data show CDR1 as MNHEY and CDR2 as SMNVEV (reference sequence). The J segment lost 3 bases and the V segment lost 2 bases, leaving 4 bases of the junction unmatched.

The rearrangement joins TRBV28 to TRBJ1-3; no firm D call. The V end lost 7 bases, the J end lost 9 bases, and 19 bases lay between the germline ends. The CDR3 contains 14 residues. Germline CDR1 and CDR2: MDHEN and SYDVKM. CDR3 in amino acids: CASTPLFAGRTIYF. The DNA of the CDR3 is TGTGCCAGCACCCCACTTTTCGCCGGCCGCACCATATATTTT.

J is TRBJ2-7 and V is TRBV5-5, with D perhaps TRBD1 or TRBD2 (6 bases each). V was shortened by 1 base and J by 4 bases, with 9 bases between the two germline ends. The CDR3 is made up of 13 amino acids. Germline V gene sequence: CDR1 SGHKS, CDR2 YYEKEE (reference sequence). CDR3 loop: CASSLQGGYEQYF. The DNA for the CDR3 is TGTGCCAGCAGCTTGCAAGGGGGGTACGAGCAGTACTTC. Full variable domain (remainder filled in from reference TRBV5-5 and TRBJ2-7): DAGVTQSPTHLIKTRGQQVTLRCSPISGHKSVSWYQQVLGQGPQFIFQYYEKEERGRGNFPDRFSARQFPNYSSELNVNALLLGDSALYLCASSLQGGYEQYFGPGTRLTVT.

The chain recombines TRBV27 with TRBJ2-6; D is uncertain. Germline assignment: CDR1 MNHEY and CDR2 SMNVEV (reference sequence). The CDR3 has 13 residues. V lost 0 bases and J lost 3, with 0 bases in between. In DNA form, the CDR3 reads TGTGCCAGCAGTTTATCTGGGGCCAACGTCCTGACTTTC. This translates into CASSLSGANVLTF.

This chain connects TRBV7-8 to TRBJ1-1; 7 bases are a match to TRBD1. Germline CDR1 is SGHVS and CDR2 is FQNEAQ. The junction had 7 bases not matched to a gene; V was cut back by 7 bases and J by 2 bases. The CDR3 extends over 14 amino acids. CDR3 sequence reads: CASTQGIGNTEAFF. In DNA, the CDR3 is TGTGCCAGCACACAGGGGATAGGAAACACTGAAGCTTTCTTT.

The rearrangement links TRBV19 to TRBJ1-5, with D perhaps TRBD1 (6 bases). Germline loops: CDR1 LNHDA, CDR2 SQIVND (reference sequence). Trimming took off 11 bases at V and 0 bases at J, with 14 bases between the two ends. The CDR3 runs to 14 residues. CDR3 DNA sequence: TGTGCCGCGACAGGCGATTATAGCAATCAGCCCCAGCATTTT. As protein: CAATGDYSNQPQHF.

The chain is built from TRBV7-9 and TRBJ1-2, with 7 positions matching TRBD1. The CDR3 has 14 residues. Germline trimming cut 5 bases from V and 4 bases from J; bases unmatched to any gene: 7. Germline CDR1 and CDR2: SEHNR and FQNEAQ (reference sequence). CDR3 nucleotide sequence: TGTGCCAGCAGCCTACAGGGGCCGGCCTATGGCTACACCTTC. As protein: CASSLQGPAYGYTF.

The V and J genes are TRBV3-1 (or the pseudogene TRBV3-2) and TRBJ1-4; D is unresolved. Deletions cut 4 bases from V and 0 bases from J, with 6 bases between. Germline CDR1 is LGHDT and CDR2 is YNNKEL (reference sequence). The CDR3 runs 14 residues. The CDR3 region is CASSPGTTNEKLFF. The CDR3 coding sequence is TGTGCCAGCAGCCCGGGCACAACTAATGAAAAACTGTTTTTT.

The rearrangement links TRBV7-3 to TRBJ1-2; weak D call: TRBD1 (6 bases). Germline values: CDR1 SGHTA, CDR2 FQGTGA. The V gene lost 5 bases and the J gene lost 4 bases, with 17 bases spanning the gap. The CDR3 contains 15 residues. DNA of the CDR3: TGTGCCAGCAGCCCAGAATACGGGGGGGCCTATGGCTACACCTTC. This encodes CASSPEYGGAYGYTF. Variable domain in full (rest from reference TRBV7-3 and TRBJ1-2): GAGVSQTPSNKVTEKGKYVELRCDPISGHTALYWYRQSLGQGPEFLIYFQGTGAADDSGLPNDRFFAVRPEGSVSTLKIQRTERGDSAVYLCASSPEYGGAYGYTFGSGTRLTVV.

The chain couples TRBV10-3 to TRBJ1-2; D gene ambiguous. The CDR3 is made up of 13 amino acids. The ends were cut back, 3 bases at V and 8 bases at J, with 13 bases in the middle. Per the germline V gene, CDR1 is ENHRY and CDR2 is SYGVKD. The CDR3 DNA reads TGTGCCATCAGTGAAACTCAGGCTATGGGCTACACCTTC. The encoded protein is CAISETQAMGYTF.

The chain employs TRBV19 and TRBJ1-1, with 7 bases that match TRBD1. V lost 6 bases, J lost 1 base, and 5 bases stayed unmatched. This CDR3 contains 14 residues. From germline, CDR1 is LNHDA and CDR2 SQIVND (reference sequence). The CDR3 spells CASRTQGWNTEAFF. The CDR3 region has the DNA TGTGCCAGTAGGACACAGGGGTGGAACACTGAAGCTTTCTTT.

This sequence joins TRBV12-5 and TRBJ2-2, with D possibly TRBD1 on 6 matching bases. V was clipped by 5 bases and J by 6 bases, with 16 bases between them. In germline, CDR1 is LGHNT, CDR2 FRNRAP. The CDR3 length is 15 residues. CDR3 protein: CASGDAQGYAGELFF. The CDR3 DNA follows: TGTGCTAGTGGTGACGCCCAGGGGTACGCCGGGGAGCTGTTTTTT. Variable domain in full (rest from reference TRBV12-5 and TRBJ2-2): DARVTQTPRHKVTEMGQEVTMRCQPILGHNTVFWYRQTMMQGLELLAYFRNRAPLDDSGMPKDRFSAEMPDATLATLKIQPSEPRDSAVYFCASGDAQGYAGELFFGEGSRLTVL.

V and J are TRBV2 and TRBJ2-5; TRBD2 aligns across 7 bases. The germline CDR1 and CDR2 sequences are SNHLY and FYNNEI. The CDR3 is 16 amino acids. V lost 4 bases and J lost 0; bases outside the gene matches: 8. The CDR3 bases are TGTGCCAGCAGTGGACAGCGGGGTTTGTACCAAGAGACCCAGTACTTC. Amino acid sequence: CASSGQRGLYQETQYF.

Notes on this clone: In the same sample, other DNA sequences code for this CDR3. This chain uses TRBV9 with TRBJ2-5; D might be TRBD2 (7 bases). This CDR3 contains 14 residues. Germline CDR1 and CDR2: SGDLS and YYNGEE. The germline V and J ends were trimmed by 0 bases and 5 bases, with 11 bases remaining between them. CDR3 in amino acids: CASSVEGGTETQYF. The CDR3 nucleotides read TGTGCCAGCAGCGTAGAGGGGGGGACGGAGACCCAGTACTTC.

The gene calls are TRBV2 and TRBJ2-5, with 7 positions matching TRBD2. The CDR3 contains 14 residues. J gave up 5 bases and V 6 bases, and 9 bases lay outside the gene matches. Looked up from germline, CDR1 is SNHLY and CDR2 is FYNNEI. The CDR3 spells CASRGGEFSETQYF. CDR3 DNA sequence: TGTGCCAGCAGGGGGGGGGAGTTTTCGGAGACCCAGTACTTC.

The CDR3 loop is CASSTTKNIQYF. The CDR3 bases are TGTGCCAGCAGCACAACCAAAAACATTCAGTACTTC. The rearrangement uses TRBV6-5 and TRBJ2-4; D gene ambiguous. CDR1 is MNHEY and CDR2 is SVGAGI in the germline V gene. The CDR3 length is 12 residues. Trimming pared 6 bases from V and 2 bases from J, leaving 5 bases between.

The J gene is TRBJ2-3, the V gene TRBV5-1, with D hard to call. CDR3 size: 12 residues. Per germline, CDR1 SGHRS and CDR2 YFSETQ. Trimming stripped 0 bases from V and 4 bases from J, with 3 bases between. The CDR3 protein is CASSLEPDTQYF. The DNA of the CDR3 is TGCGCCAGCAGCTTGGAACCAGATACGCAGTATTTT.

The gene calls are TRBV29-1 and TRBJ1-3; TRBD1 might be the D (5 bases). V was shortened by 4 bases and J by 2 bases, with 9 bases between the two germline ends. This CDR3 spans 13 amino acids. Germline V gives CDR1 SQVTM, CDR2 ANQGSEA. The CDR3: CSVGGEAGNTIYF. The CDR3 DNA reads TGCAGCGTTGGGGGGGAAGCTGGAAACACCATATATTTT. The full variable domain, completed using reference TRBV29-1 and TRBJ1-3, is SAVISQKPSRDICQRGTSLTIQCQVDSQVTMMFWYRQQPGQSLTLIATANQGSEATYESGFVIDKFPISRPNLTFSTLTVSNMSPEDSSIYLCSVGGEAGNTIYFGEGSWLTVV.

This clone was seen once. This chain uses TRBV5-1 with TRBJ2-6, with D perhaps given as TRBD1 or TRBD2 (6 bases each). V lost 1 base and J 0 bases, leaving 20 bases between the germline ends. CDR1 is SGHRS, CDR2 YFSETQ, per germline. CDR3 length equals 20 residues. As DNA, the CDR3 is TGCGCCAGCAGCTTGTGGGGGACGGGGGCCAGGAGCTCTGGGGCCAACGTCCTGACTTTC. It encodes CASSLWGTGARSSGANVLTF.

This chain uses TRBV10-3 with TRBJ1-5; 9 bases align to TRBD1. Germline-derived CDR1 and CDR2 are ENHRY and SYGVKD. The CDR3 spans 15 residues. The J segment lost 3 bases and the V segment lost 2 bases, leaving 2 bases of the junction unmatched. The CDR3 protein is CAISEGTGHNQPQHF. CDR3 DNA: TGTGCCATCAGTGAGGGGACAGGGCACAATCAGCCCCAGCATTTT.

The CDR3 region is CASSFTGLAETQYF. CDR3 bases: TGTGCCAGCAGCTTCACAGGGTTGGCAGAGACCCAGTACTTC. The chain is built from TRBV5-6 and TRBJ2-5; perhaps TRBD1 as D (6 bases). This CDR3 contains 14 residues. The V gene lost 2 bases and the J gene lost 4 bases, with 12 bases spanning the gap. Germline assignment: CDR1 SGHDT and CDR2 YYEEEE.

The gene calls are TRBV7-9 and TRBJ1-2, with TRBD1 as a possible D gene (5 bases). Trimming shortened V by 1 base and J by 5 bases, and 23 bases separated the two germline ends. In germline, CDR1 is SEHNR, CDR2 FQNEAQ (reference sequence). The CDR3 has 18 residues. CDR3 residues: CASSLGLSYGQGRYGYTF. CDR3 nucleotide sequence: TGTGCCAGCAGCTTAGGCCTCAGCTACGGGCAGGGAAGGTATGGCTACACCTTC.

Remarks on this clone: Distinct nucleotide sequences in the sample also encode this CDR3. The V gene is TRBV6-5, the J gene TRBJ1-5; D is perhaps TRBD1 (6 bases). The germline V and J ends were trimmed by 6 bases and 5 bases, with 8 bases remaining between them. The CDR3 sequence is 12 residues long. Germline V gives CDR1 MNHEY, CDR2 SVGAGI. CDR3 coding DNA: TGTGCCAGCAGGACAGGAGATCAGCCCCAGCATTTT. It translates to CASRTGDQPQHF.

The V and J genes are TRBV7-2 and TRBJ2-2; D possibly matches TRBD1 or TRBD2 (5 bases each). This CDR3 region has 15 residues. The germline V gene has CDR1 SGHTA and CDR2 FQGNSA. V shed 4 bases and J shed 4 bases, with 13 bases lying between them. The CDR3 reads CASSSTGGGTGELFF. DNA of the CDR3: TGTGCCAGCAGCTCCACAGGAGGCGGCACCGGGGAGCTGTTTTTT.

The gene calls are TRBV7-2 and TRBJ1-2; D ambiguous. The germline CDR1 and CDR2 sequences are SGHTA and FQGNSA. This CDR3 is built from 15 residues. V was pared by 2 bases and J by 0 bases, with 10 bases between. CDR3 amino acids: CASSLQISTNYGYTF. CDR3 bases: TGTGCCAGCAGCTTACAGATTTCTACTAACTATGGCTACACCTTC.